Shown below are 26 T cell receptor beta chains from a single sample sequenced in a study of patients and donors after allogeneic stem cell transplantation. One entry per CDR3 protein, called by TCRdb with MiXCR from the RT-PCR reads. The sample yields about 410,000 distinct CDR3 sequences, about a sixth seen once. Sequencing was performed on blood, either unsorted or a sorted T cell fraction (not recorded which). All receptors come from a human donor who was either an allogeneic HSCT recipient or a stem cell or donor lymphocyte infusion donor (not recorded which). It is not recorded whose cells these are; they may come from a transplant donor.

The rearrangement uses TRBV7-2 and TRBJ2-5; 8 nucleotides agree with TRBD2. Per the germline V gene, CDR1 is SGHTA and CDR2 is FQGNSA. CDR3 length: 16 residues. V lost 3 bases and J lost 4; bases outside the gene matches: 10. DNA of the CDR3: TGTGCCAGCAGCTTCCGTACGAGCGGGGGCACAGAGACCCAGTACTTC. It is translated as CASSFRTSGGTETQYF.

This chain links TRBV9 with TRBJ1-2, with unresolved D. Germline-derived CDR1 and CDR2 are SGDLS and YYNGEE. V shed 5 bases and J shed 4 bases, with 18 bases lying between them. This CDR3 has 15 amino acids. In DNA, the CDR3 is TGTGCCAGCAGTGCGGAGTCTCCCAGGACCTATGGCTACACCTTC. Amino acid sequence: CASSAESPRTYGYTF.

This clonotype was observed once. The V call is TRBV2, the J call TRBJ1-2; no reliable D call. The germline gives CDR1 SNHLY, CDR2 FYNNEI. The CDR3 is 14 amino acids. Trimming left V 8 bases short and J 6 bases short, with 19 bases between. The CDR3 loop reads CASYLPWTADGYTF. CDR3 DNA: TGTGCCAGCTACCTACCGTGGACGGCCGATGGCTACACCTTC.

The chain has TRBV6-2 or TRBV6-3 and TRBJ2-5; D may be TRBD1 (5 bases). Trimming took 7 bases from V and 4 from J, leaving 16 bases between them. The CDR3 length is 14 residues. CDR1 and CDR2 (germline): MNHEY, SVGEGT. CDR3 in DNA: TGTGCCAGCACTACCCGTTCCCAGGGAGAGACCCAGTACTTC. Its protein product is CASTTRSQGETQYF.

This clonotype has a count of ten or more. J is TRBJ2-2 and V is TRBV20-1; 10 nucleotides align to TRBD2. Germline V gene lookup returns CDR1 DFQATT and CDR2 SNEGSKA (reference sequence). The CDR3 contains 17 residues. The junction had 11 bases not matched to a gene; V was cut back by 2 bases and J by 5 bases. The CDR3 sequence is CSARPSGGAGGTGELFF. CDR3 nucleotides: TGCAGTGCTAGACCCAGCGGGGGGGCCGGAGGTACCGGGGAGCTGTTTTTT.

The rearrangement joins TRBV12-3 or TRBV12-4 to TRBJ1-6; D ambiguous. This CDR3 region has 16 residues. The germline V and J ends were trimmed by 7 bases and 0 bases, with 13 bases remaining between them. The CDR3 DNA follows: TGTGCCAGCACCCCCCCGGGGAGCTCCTATAATTCACCCCTCCACTTT. Encoded protein: CASTPPGSSYNSPLHF.

The chain joins TRBV5-1 to TRBJ2-7; TRBD1 agrees at 9 bases. This CDR3 contains 16 residues. Germline CDR1 SGHRS, CDR2 YFSETQ. J was trimmed by 5 bases and V by 1 base; bases with no gene match: 10. CDR3 DNA sequence: TGCGCCAGCAGCTTGTGGGAGAGGGGACAGGGTGACGAGCAGTACTTC. Its translation is CASSLWERGQGDEQYF.

This chain joins TRBV6-1 and TRBJ2-2; a weak D match, TRBD1 (6 bases). Germline CDR1 is MNHNS and CDR2 is SASEGT. V lost 6 bases and J lost 1, with 12 bases in between. CDR3 size: 15 residues. The CDR3 loop is CASRPSRGNTGELFF. The CDR3 nucleotides read TGTGCCAGCAGGCCCTCCAGGGGGAACACCGGGGAGCTGTTTTTT.

This clonotype was observed a few times. This chain connects TRBV2 to TRBJ1-4; TRBD1 matches 8 bases. Germline-derived CDR1 and CDR2 are SNHLY and FYNNEI. This CDR3 comprises 17 residues. With 1 base clipped from V and 8 bases from J, the junction kept 12 bases outside the gene matches. CDR3 nucleotides: TGTGCCAGCAGTGAAGAGGGCAAGACAGGGGTCGGGGAAAAACTGTTTTTT. It is translated as CASSEEGKTGVGEKLFF.

The chain uses TRBV9 and TRBJ2-1, with TRBD2 matching 11 bases. Germline values: CDR1 SGDLS, CDR2 YYNGEE. The CDR3 length is 16 residues. The V segment lost 0 bases and the J segment 6 bases; nucleotides outside the gene matches: 5. The CDR3 loop is CASSVASGGIGNEQFF. CDR3 in DNA: TGTGCCAGCAGCGTAGCTAGCGGGGGGATAGGCAATGAGCAGTTCTTC.

This rearrangement joins TRBV7-3 to TRBJ2-3; no clear D. The CDR3 length is 12 residues. V shed 2 bases and J shed 9 bases, with 9 bases lying between them. Germline assignment: CDR1 SGHTA and CDR2 FQGTGA. CDR3 coding DNA: TGTGCCAGCAGCTTAGGTCTAGGAACGCAGTATTTT. It codes for CASSLGLGTQYF.

This clonotype showed up just a few times. The chain recombines TRBV30 with TRBJ2-5; D ambiguous. Germline V lookup: CDR1 GTSNPN, CDR2 SVGIG (reference sequence). This CDR3 has 9 amino acids. Deletions cut 5 bases from V and 5 bases from J, with 3 bases between. The CDR3 protein is CAWVETQYF. The DNA of the CDR3 is TGTGCCTGGGTTGAGACCCAGTACTTC.

The rearrangement uses TRBV18 and TRBJ1-1; D is uncertain. V lost 3 bases and J lost 2, with 10 bases in between. Per the germline V gene, CDR1 is KGHSH and CDR2 is LQKENI. CDR3 length: 14 residues. The CDR3 region is CASSPREGNTEAFF. The CDR3 region has the DNA TGTGCCAGCTCACCTAGGGAAGGAAACACTGAAGCTTTCTTT.

This clonotype came up a few times. The V and J genes are TRBV2 and TRBJ2-1, with 13 nucleotides matching TRBD2. The J segment lost 10 bases and the V segment lost 6 bases, leaving 6 bases of the junction unmatched. The germline V gene has CDR1 SNHLY and CDR2 FYNNEI. CDR3 length: 14 amino acids. This CDR3 reads CASRATSGGGEQFF. CDR3 nucleotide sequence: TGTGCCAGCAGGGCAACTAGCGGGGGGGGCGAGCAGTTCTTC.

This clonotype was seen a handful of times. This sequence joins TRBV9 and TRBJ2-1, with D tentatively TRBD2 (5 bases). There are 12 residues in the CDR3. CDR1 SGDLS and CDR2 YYNGEE come from the germline V gene. The V end was cut by 6 bases, the J end by 3 bases, with 7 bases between. The CDR3 here is CASNGGYNEQFF. The CDR3 region has the DNA TGTGCCAGCAATGGAGGCTACAATGAGCAGTTCTTC.

The rearrangement uses TRBV7-9 and TRBJ2-1; TRBD2 matches 8 bases. CDR3 size: 16 residues. Trimming at V came to 1 base and at J to 1 base, leaving 3 bases not matched to a gene. The V gene's germline CDR1 is SEHNR and CDR2 FQNEAQ (reference sequence). Here the CDR3 reads CASSLGTSRSYNEQFF. The CDR3 nucleotides read TGTGCCAGCAGCTTAGGGACTAGCCGGTCCTACAATGAGCAGTTCTTC.

The chain couples TRBV7-9 to TRBJ2-7; 8 bases align to TRBD1. V shed 1 base, J shed 3 bases, and the junction held 5 bases outside the gene matches. In germline, CDR1 is SEHNR, CDR2 FQNEAQ (reference sequence). The CDR3 contains 15 residues. DNA for the CDR3: TGTGCCAGCAGCTTAGTCGGGACAGGTGTCTACGAGCAGTACTTC. Protein sequence: CASSLVGTGVYEQYF.

This sequence joins TRBV7-6 and TRBJ2-7, with a weak D call TRBD1 (6 bases). In germline, CDR1 is SGHVS, CDR2 FNYEAQ. The V end lost 5 bases, the J end lost 0 bases, and 14 bases lay between the germline ends. The length of the CDR3 is 15 residues. This chain's CDR3 is CASSLGQRSSYEQYF. The CDR3 region has the DNA TGTGCCAGCAGCCTTGGACAGCGGAGCTCCTACGAGCAGTACTTC. Complete variable domain (other parts from reference TRBV7-6 and TRBJ2-7): GAGVSQSPRYKVTKRGQDVALRCDPISGHVSLYWYRQALGQGPEFLTYFNYEAQQDKSGLPNDRFSAERPEGSISTLTIQRTEQRDSAMYRCASSLGQRSSYEQYFGPGTRLTVT.

The chain combines TRBV4-1 with TRBJ1-2; 9 bases agree with TRBD1. The CDR3 runs 15 residues. Germline CDR1 and CDR2: MGHRA and YSYEKL. After removal of 0 bases from V and 3 bases from J, the junction contained 2 bases not matched to a gene. CDR3 sequence: CASSQETGGDYGYTF. CDR3 sequence (DNA): TGCGCCAGCAGCCAAGAGACAGGGGGAGACTATGGCTACACCTTC.

The CDR3 DNA reads TGTGCCAGCAGTTCGACAGGGGCCCTAACCGGGGAGCTGTTTTTT. Its translation: CASSSTGALTGELFF. The chain links TRBV6-5 to TRBJ2-2, with 8 nucleotides matching TRBD1. Germline values: CDR1 MNHEY, CDR2 SVGAGI. The CDR3 loop spans 15 amino acids. The ends lost 4 bases at V and 5 bases at J; junction bases unmatched: 6.

This clonotype was observed at least ten times. The chain couples TRBV29-1 to TRBJ1-1, with D possibly TRBD1 on 5 matching bases. The length of the CDR3 is 14 residues. Germline V CDR1 and CDR2: SQVTM, ANQGSEA. With 6 bases removed from V and 1 base from J, the gap between germline ends came to 15 bases. The CDR3 region has the DNA TGCAGCGTGGGGAACAGGTTGGCGAACACTGAAGCTTTCTTT. Translated: CSVGNRLANTEAFF.

V usage is TRBV9 and J usage is TRBJ2-3; the D is unclear. The germline gives CDR1 SGDLS, CDR2 YYNGEE. V was pared by 0 bases and J by 6 bases, with 11 bases between. CDR3 size: 14 residues. The CDR3 sequence: CASSVEIPPDTQYF. The CDR3, as DNA: TGTGCCAGCAGCGTAGAGATACCGCCCGATACGCAGTATTTT.

This clonotype was counted only a few times. The gene calls are TRBV5-1 and TRBJ2-3; the match to TRBD2 covers 8 bases. V gave up 1 base and J gave up 0 bases; unmatched junction bases: 7. The CDR3 runs 17 residues. Germline-derived CDR1 and CDR2 are SGHRS and YFSETQ. The DNA for the CDR3 is TGCGCCAGCAGCTTGATTCCGGGGGGGATTAGCACAGATACGCAGTATTTT. Amino acids: CASSLIPGGISTDTQYF.

This clonotype was seen a handful of times. The J gene is TRBJ2-2, the V gene TRBV28, with TRBD2 identical over 8 bases. The CDR3 is 14 residues long. The junction had 7 bases not matched to a gene; V was cut back by 9 bases and J by 4 bases. Germline CDR1 and CDR2: MDHEN and SYDVKM. The DNA for the CDR3 is TGTGCCAGTAAAGCGGGAGCCTTCACCGGGGAGCTGTTTTTT. Amino acids: CASKAGAFTGELFF.

The CDR3 spells CASSLRGEQFF. Written as DNA, the CDR3 is TGCGCCAGCAGCTTGCGGGGGGAGCAGTTCTTC. The chain couples TRBV5-1 to TRBJ2-1, with D perhaps matching TRBD2 (6 bases). Trimming took off 1 base at V and 10 bases at J, with 6 bases between the two ends. The CDR3 contains 11 residues. Germline-derived CDR1 and CDR2 are SGHRS and YFSETQ.

On this clonotype: Sequence at one end of the junction differs from germline and may be a read error. The CDR3, as DNA: TGTGCCAGCAGCGTAGCCACGGTGGGGAAGAACGCTGAAGCTTTCTTT. This gives the protein CASSVATVGKNAEAFF. The chain has TRBV11-2 and TRBJ1-1; D remains unclear. The CDR3 extends over 16 amino acids. CDR1 is SGHAT, CDR2 FQNNGV, per germline. The full variable domain, in which reference TRBV11-2 and TRBJ1-1 provide the parts outside the CDR3, is EAGVAQSPRYKIIEKRQSVAFWCNPISGHATLYWYQQILGQGPKLLIQFQNNGVVDDSQLPKDRFSAERLKGVDSTLKIQPAKLEDSAVYLCASSVATVGKNAEAFFGQGTRLTVV.